The 21 T cell receptor beta chains listed next were all sequenced from one sample in a study of T cell repertoires in aging, cancer and after chemotherapy. A mixed TRB-A/B primer pool amplified rearranged TRB by multiplex touch-down PCR. TCRdb analysed the multiplex PCR reads with MiXCR anew, one entry per CDR3 protein. The sample yields over 10,000 distinct CDR3 sequences, approximately 24% seen once. The template was genomic DNA from peripheral blood, not RNA. Sequences were obtained from blood. These receptors all stem from a human donor in good health.

The gene calls are TRBV11-2 and TRBJ2-2; TRBD1 matches at 9 bases. V was pared by 7 bases and J by 5 bases, with 11 bases of the junction left unmatched. CDR1 is SGHAT, CDR2 FQNNGV, per germline. The CDR3 is 16 amino acids. The CDR3 DNA reads TGTGCCAGCACCTCACGTGGGACAGGGAGTACCGGGGAGCTGTTTTTT. Protein sequence: CASTSRGTGSTGELFF. Drawing the rest from reference TRBV11-2 and TRBJ2-2, the complete variable domain is EAGVAQSPRYKIIEKRQSVAFWCNPISGHATLYWYQQILGQGPKLLIQFQNNGVVDDSQLPKDRFSAERLKGVDSTLKIQPAKLEDSAVYLCASTSRGTGSTGELFFGEGSRLTVL.

This sequence joins TRBV7-9 and TRBJ2-1; possibly TRBD1 for D (6 bases). The V gene's germline CDR1 is SEHNR and CDR2 FQNEAQ (reference sequence). The CDR3 covers 12 residues. V gave up 4 bases and J gave up 8 bases, with 9 bases separating them. The CDR3 loop reads CASSSGQYEQFF. CDR3 DNA sequence: TGTGCCAGCAGCTCTGGACAGTATGAGCAGTTCTTC. Variable domain in full (rest from reference TRBV7-9 and TRBJ2-1): DTGVSQNPRHKITKRGQNVTFRCDPISEHNRLYWYRQTLGQGPEFLTYFQNEAQLEKSRLLSDRFSAERPKGSFSTLEIQRTEQGDSAMYLCASSSGQYEQFFGPGTRLTVL.

By share, this clonotype counts as medium-sized. The chain carries TRBV6-5 and TRBJ2-1, with 7 bases identical to TRBD1. V trimming: 6 bases; J trimming: 3 bases; junction bases outside the gene matches: 2. The CDR3 has 13 amino acids. Germline-derived CDR1 and CDR2 are MNHEY and SVGAGI. The CDR3 is CASRRTGYNEQFF. The CDR3 nucleotides are TGTGCCAGCAGACGGACAGGCTACAATGAGCAGTTCTTC.

The CDR3 nucleotides are TGTGCCAGCAGCGGACAGTCCTATCAGCCCCAGCATTTT. Its translation: CASSGQSYQPQHF. The chain couples TRBV12-3 or TRBV12-4 to TRBJ1-5; the D gene is possibly TRBD1 (6 bases). Trimming cost V 6 bases and J 5 bases, with 11 bases left between them. This CDR3 is 13 amino acids long.

The rearrangement links TRBV28 to TRBJ1-6; the D is unclear. This CDR3 has 16 residues. Germline CDR1 MDHEN, CDR2 SYDVKM. V lost 4 bases and J lost 0, with 10 bases in between. CDR3 residues: CASSYPASSYNSPLHF. The DNA for the CDR3 is TGTGCCAGCAGTTACCCAGCCAGCTCCTATAATTCACCCCTCCACTTT.

A few counts support this clonotype. This chain links TRBV15 with TRBJ2-3; D assignment may be TRBD1 or TRBD2 (6 bases each). Trimming stripped 5 bases from V and 5 bases from J, with 8 bases between. This CDR3 has 12 residues. Per germline, CDR1 LNHNV and CDR2 YYDKDF (reference sequence). The CDR3 protein is CATSGGGDTQYF. As DNA, the CDR3 is TGTGCCACCAGCGGAGGGGGAGATACGCAGTATTTT.

This clonotype has more than one count but fewer than ten. J is TRBJ2-1 and V is TRBV5-5; 9 bases are shared with TRBD2. Germline V gene sequence: CDR1 SGHKS, CDR2 YYEKEE (reference sequence). The junction had 5 bases not matched to a gene; V was cut back by 4 bases and J by 3 bases. CDR3 length equals 15 residues. The CDR3 DNA is TGTGCCAGCAGCAGCCCGCGGGGGGGCTACAATGAGCAGTTCTTC. Its protein is CASSSPRGGYNEQFF.

The rearrangement links TRBV19 to TRBJ2-2; tentative D call: TRBD1 (5 bases). Trimming cost V 2 bases and J 0 bases, with 7 bases left between them. The CDR3 extends over 15 amino acids. The germline gives CDR1 LNHDA, CDR2 SQIVND (reference sequence). The CDR3 DNA reads as TGTGCCAGTAGTATACAGGGCTCGAACACCGGGGAGCTGTTTTTT. This codes for CASSIQGSNTGELFF. The entire variable domain, with the rest obtained from reference TRBV19 and TRBJ2-2, is as follows: DGGITQSPKYLFRKEGQNVTLSCEQNLNHDAMYWYRQDPGQGLRLIYYSQIVNDFQKGDIAEGYSVSREKKESFPLTVTSAQKNPTAFYLCASSIQGSNTGELFFGEGSRLTVL.

This clonotype rates as medium-sized (0.01 to 0.1%). J is TRBJ1-6 and V is TRBV7-6; D is unclear. The CDR3 is made up of 15 amino acids. With 0 bases removed from V and 9 bases from J, the gap between germline ends came to 12 bases. Per the germline V gene, CDR1 is SGHVS and CDR2 is FNYEAQ. This CDR3 is CASSLAAGPGSPLHF. The CDR3 coding sequence is TGTGCCAGCAGCTTAGCAGCCGGCCCCGGTTCACCCCTCCACTTT.

Details on this clonotype: This could be a read error, since a much larger clone is one nucleotide away. The chain employs TRBV7-3 and TRBJ2-7; D tentatively reads TRBD1 or TRBD2 (5 bases each). The V end lost 4 bases, the J end lost 2 bases, and 21 bases lay between the germline ends. This CDR3 comprises 17 residues. Germline lookup yields CDR1 SGHTA and CDR2 FQGTGA. The DNA for the CDR3 is TGTGCCAGCAGCTGGAAGATCTCGGGGCAGGGAGCCTACGAGCAGTACGTC. Protein sequence: CASSWKISGQGAYEQYV.

The rearrangement joins TRBV7-8 to TRBJ2-3; TRBD1 matches 7 bases. Germline V gives CDR1 SGHVS, CDR2 FQNEAQ. This CDR3 has 15 residues. With 6 bases clipped from V and 3 bases from J, the junction kept 9 bases outside the gene matches. The CDR3 region is CASSPTQGETDTQYF. CDR3 sequence (DNA): TGTGCCAGCAGTCCCACCCAGGGGGAGACAGATACGCAGTATTTT.

In its sample, this clonotype was seen a few times. This sequence joins TRBV12-3 or TRBV12-4 and TRBJ2-2, with 11 bases matching TRBD1. Losses at the gene ends were 6 bases for V and 3 bases for J; bases not matched to a gene: 3. This CDR3 has 15 residues. The CDR3 is CASRPGQGDTGELFF. The DNA of the CDR3 is TGTGCCAGCAGGCCGGGACAGGGGGACACCGGGGAGCTGTTTTTT.

This clonotype turned up a few times. The V call is TRBV12-3 or TRBV12-4, the J call TRBJ1-1; D is possibly TRBD1 (5 bases). V was clipped by 3 bases and J by 6 bases, with 11 bases between them. The CDR3 is 13 residues long. CDR3 protein: CASSLSEGSEAFF. The CDR3 region has the DNA TGTGCCAGCAGTTTGTCCGAGGGGTCTGAAGCTTTCTTT.

This chain links TRBV7-9 with TRBJ1-1; tentative D call: TRBD1 (5 bases). The germline V gene encodes CDR1 SEHNR and CDR2 FQNEAQ (reference sequence). V shed 2 bases and J shed 1 base, with 11 bases lying between them. The CDR3 totals 15 residues. The CDR3 bases are TGTGCCAGCAGCTTAAACCCCGACAGGAACACTGAAGCTTTCTTT. Residues: CASSLNPDRNTEAFF.

The table lists this clonotype with a count of one. This may arise from a read error, as a much more abundant clone is one base away. The genes are TRBV10-1 and TRBJ1-2; the D is unclear. Trimming cost V 6 bases and J 7 bases, with 6 bases left between them. The CDR3 has 10 amino acids. The V gene's germline CDR1 is WNHNN and CDR2 SYGVQD (reference sequence). CDR3 coding DNA: TGCGCCAGCAGCAGGCTTGGCTACACCTTC. It codes for CASSRLGYTF.

This clonotype was picked up a small number of times. V usage is TRBV20-1 and J usage is TRBJ1-5, with 12 bases aligning to TRBD1. The CDR3 totals 14 residues. Trimming removed 3 bases from V and 6 bases from J; junction bases left unmatched: 3. The germline V gene encodes CDR1 DFQATT and CDR2 SNEGSKA (reference sequence). The CDR3 DNA follows: TGCAGTGCTAGTAGGGGACAGGGGGCTCAGCCCCAGCATTTT. Its protein is CSASRGQGAQPQHF.

On this clonotype itself: This may come from a read error, since a much larger clone is one base off. The chain has TRBV29-1 and TRBJ2-7; 7 nucleotides align to TRBD2. Per germline, CDR1 SQVTM and CDR2 ANQGSEA. The CDR3 extends over 18 amino acids. V shed 3 bases and J 1 base; nucleotides not matched to a gene: 18. CDR3 DNA sequence: TGCAGCGTTGACTTATCCTCGGGACTATCGGGGGGATCCTACGAGCAGTACTTC. Translation: CSVDLSSGLSGGSYEQYF.

By sample fraction, this clonotype is medium-sized (0.01 to 0.1%). The rearrangement joins TRBV27 to TRBJ1-6; D perhaps matches TRBD1 (6 bases). The V gene's germline CDR1 is MNHEY and CDR2 SMNVEV (reference sequence). The CDR3 is made up of 13 amino acids. Trimming pared 8 bases from V and 5 bases from J, leaving 10 bases between. CDR3 nucleotides: TGTGCCAGCCCTACAGGGAATAATTCACCCCTCCACTTT. It yields the protein CASPTGNNSPLHF.

This clonotype is judged medium-sized. The V and J genes are TRBV20-1 and TRBJ2-1, with 9 bases identical to TRBD2. This CDR3 spans 16 amino acids. CDR1 is DFQATT, CDR2 SNEGSKA, per germline (reference sequence). With V trimmed by 5 bases and J by 5 bases, 13 bases remained unmatched. The CDR3 region has the DNA TGCAGTGCTCCGCGGGGGGGCCACTTAACCGACAATGAGCAGTTCTTC. Translation gives CSAPRGGHLTDNEQFF.

This clonotype is medium-sized within its sample. The genes are TRBV20-1 and TRBJ1-2; D is unresolved. Germline assignment: CDR1 DFQATT and CDR2 SNEGSKA (reference sequence). The CDR3 loop spans 14 amino acids. V was trimmed by 3 bases and J by 0 bases, leaving 11 bases between them. The CDR3 sequence is CSASPISSNYGYTF. CDR3 coding DNA: TGCAGTGCTAGCCCGATCAGCTCTAACTATGGCTACACCTTC.

This clonotype counts as medium-sized. V usage is TRBV19 and J usage is TRBJ1-6; no definite D call. The CDR3 is 13 amino acids. CDR1 is LNHDA, CDR2 SQIVND, per germline (reference sequence). The V and J ends lost 5 bases and 15 bases respectively, with 17 bases between them. The CDR3 spells CASSADEAFGLHF. CDR3 in DNA: TGTGCCAGTAGTGCCGACGAGGCATTCGGCCTCCACTTT.